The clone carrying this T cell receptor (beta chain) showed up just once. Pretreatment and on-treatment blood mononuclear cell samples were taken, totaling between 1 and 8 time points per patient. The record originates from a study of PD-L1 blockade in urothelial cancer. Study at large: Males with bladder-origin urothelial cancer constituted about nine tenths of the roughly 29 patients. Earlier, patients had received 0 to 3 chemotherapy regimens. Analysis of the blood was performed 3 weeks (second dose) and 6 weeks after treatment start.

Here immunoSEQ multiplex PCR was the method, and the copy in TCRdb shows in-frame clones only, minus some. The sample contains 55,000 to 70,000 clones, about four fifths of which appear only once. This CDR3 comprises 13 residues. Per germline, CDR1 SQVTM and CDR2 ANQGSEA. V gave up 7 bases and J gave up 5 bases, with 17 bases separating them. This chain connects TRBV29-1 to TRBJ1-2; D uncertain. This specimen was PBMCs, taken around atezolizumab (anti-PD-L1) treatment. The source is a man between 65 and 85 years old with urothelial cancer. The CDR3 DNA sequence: TGCAGCGCCGGGTTGGGAGACGGATATGGCTACACCTTC. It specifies CSAGLGDGYGYTF.